The TCR beta chain described here comes from a study of human T cells and chemical hapten exposure. TCRdb reanalysed the RACE reads using MiXCR and keeps one entry per CDR3 protein. Of 300,000 to 400,000 distinct CDR3 sequences listed, 4% to 6% were seen once; the top ten hold 2.5% to 3%. The time point denotes: pre-sensitization, week 0. Stated treatment: therapeutic diphenylcyclopropenone sensitization with weekly scalp DPC. This clonotype was found a few times. This TCR came from a woman between 50 and 59 years old with alopecia areata. Some clones in this sample may be carry-over from other donors' samples. This specimen was whole blood, taken in connection with sensitization to the hapten diphenylcyclopropenone (DPC).

CDR3: CASSQGARGRQETQYF. The DNA for the CDR3 is TGCGCCAGCAGCCAAGGGGCCAGGGGAAGGCAAGAGACCCAGTACTTC. V gene TRBV4-1 combines with J gene TRBJ2-5; D might be TRBD1 (6 bases). Trimming removed 1 base at V and 2 bases at J, with 14 bases between. CDR1 is MGHRA and CDR2 is YSYEKL in the germline V gene. The CDR3 is 16 residues long.